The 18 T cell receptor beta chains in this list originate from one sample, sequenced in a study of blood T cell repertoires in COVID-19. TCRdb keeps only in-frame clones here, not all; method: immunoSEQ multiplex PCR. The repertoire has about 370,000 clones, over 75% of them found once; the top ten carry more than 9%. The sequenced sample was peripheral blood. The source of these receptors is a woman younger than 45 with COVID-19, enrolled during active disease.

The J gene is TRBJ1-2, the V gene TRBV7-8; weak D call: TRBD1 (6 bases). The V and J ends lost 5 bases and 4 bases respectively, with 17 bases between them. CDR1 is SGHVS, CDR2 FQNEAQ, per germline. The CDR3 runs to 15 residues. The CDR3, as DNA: TGTGCCAGCAGCCAGAGCGGGGTACAGGGCTATGGCTACACCTTC. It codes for CASSQSGVQGYGYTF.

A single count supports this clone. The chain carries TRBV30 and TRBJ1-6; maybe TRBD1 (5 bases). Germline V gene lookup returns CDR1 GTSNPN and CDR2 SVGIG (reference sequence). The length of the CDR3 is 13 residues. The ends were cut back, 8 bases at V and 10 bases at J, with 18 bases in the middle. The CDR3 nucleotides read TGTGCCGGAAGGGACCTAGGGAGGTCACCCCTCCACTTT. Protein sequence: CAGRDLGRSPLHF.

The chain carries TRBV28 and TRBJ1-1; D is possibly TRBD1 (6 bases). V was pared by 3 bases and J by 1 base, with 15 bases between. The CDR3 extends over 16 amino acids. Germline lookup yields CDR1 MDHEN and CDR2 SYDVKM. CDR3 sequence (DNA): TGTGCCAGCAGTTTTGGACGAAGGGGGAGGAACACTGAAGCTTTCTTT. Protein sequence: CASSFGRRGRNTEAFF. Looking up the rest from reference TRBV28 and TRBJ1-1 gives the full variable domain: DVKVTQSSRYLVKRTGEKVFLECVQDMDHENMFWYRQDPGLGLRLIYFSYDVKMKEKGDIPEGYSVSREKKERFSLILESASTNQTSMYLCASSFGRRGRNTEAFFGQGTRLTVV.

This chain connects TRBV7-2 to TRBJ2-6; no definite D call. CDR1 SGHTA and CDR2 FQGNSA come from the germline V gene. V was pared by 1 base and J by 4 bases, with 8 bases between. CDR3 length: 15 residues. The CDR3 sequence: CASSLGPPGANVLTF. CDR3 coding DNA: TGTGCCAGCAGCTTAGGGCCTCCAGGGGCCAACGTCCTGACTTTC.

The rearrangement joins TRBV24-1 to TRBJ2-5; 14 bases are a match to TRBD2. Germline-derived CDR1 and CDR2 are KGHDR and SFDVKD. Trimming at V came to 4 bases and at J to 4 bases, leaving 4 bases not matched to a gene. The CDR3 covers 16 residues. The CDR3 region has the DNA TGTGCCACCAGTGACCCAGGACTAGCGGGAGGAGAGACCCAGTACTTC. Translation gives CATSDPGLAGGETQYF.

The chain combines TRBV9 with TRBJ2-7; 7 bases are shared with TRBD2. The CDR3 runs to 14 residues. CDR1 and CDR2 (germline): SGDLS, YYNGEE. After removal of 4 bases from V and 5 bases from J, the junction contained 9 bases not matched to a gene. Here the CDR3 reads CASSPGGLLNEQYF. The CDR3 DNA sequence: TGTGCCAGCAGCCCGGGGGGACTCCTCAACGAGCAGTACTTC.

This CDR3 reads CASSFLVSFF. In nucleotides, the CDR3 is TGTGCCAGCAGTTTCCTCGTGTCTTTCTTT. The rearrangement uses TRBV28 and TRBJ1-1; the D is unclear. The V gene's germline CDR1 is MDHEN and CDR2 SYDVKM. The V end was cut by 3 bases, the J end by 12 bases, with 8 bases between. The CDR3 has 10 residues.

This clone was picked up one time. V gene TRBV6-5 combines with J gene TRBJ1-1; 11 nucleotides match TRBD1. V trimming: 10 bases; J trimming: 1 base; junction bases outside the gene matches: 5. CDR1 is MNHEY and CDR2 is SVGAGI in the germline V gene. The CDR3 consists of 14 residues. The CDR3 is CATRDRGTNTEAFF. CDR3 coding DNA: TGTGCCACCCGGGACAGGGGGACGAACACTGAAGCTTTCTTT.

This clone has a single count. The CDR3 DNA follows: TGTGCCAGTAGTATCCTAGCCCACCCCAACAATGAGCAGTTCTTC. This gives the protein CASSILAHPNNEQFF. This chain uses TRBV19 with TRBJ2-1; D is perhaps TRBD2 (5 bases). Trimming shortened V by 3 bases and J by 5 bases, and 14 bases separated the two germline ends. Germline CDR1 and CDR2: LNHDA and SQIVND (reference sequence). The CDR3 is 15 residues long.

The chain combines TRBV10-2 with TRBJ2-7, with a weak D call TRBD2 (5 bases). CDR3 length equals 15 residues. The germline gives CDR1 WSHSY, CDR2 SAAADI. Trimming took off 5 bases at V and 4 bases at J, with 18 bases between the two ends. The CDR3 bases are TGCGCCAGCAGTTCACCGGGATGGGCTCTATACGAGCAGTACTTC. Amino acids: CASSSPGWALYEQYF.

The CDR3 DNA reads as TGTGCCAGTAGTTGGGGGGAGGGCCCCGGGACCCAGTACTTC. This encodes CASSWGEGPGTQYF. This chain joins TRBV19 and TRBJ2-5; TRBD2 matches 7 bases. The CDR3 is 14 residues long. Germline-derived CDR1 and CDR2 are LNHDA and SQIVND (reference sequence). The V segment lost 5 bases and the J segment 7 bases; nucleotides outside the gene matches: 10.

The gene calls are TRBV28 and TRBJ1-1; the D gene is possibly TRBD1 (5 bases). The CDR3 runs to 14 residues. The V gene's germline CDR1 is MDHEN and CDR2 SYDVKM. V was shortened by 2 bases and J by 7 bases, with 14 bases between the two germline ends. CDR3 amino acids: CASSLRVRVVEAFF. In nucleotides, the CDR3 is TGTGCCAGCAGTTTAAGAGTCAGGGTGGTTGAAGCTTTCTTT.

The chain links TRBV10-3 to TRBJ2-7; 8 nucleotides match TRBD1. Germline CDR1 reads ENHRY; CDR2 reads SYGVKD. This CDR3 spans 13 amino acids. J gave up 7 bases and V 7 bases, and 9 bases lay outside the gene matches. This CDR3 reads CAINGQGSGEQYF. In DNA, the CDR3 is TGTGCCATCAATGGACAGGGCTCGGGAGAGCAGTACTTC.

The CDR3 bases are TGTGCCAGCAGCGCCGGGACAGGAAGATCAGAGACCCAGTACTTC. Residues: CASSAGTGRSETQYF. The rearrangement joins TRBV7-2 to TRBJ2-5; 8 positions agree with TRBD1. V was pared by 5 bases and J by 4 bases, with 9 bases of the junction left unmatched. Germline V lookup: CDR1 SGHTA, CDR2 FQGNSA. This CDR3 has 15 residues.

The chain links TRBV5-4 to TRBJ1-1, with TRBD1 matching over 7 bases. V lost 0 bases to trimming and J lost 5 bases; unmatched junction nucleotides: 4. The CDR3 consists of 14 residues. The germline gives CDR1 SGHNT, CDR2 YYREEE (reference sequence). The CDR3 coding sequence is TGTGCCAGCAGCTTGGAGGGGGCTAGGACTGAAGCTTTCTTT. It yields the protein CASSLEGARTEAFF.

CDR3 loop: CASSLAAGGDYGYTF. The CDR3 DNA reads as TGTGCCAGCAGCTTGGCCGCGGGGGGCGACTATGGCTACACCTTC. The rearrangement links TRBV5-5 to TRBJ1-2; maybe TRBD1 (6 bases). The V and J ends lost 0 bases and 3 bases respectively, with 12 bases between them. This CDR3 is built from 15 residues. Germline V gene lookup returns CDR1 SGHKS and CDR2 YYEKEE (reference sequence).

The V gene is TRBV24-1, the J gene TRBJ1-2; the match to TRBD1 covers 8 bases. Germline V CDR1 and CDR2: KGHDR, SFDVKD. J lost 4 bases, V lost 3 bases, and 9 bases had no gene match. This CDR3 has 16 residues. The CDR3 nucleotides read TGTGCCACCAGTGATCGAGCGGACAGGGCACTCTATGGCTACACCTTC. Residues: CATSDRADRALYGYTF.

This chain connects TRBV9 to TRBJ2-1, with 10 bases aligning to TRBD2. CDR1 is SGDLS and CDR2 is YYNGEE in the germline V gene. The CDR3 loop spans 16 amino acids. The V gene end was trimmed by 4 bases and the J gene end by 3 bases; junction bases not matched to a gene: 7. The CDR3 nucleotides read TGTGCCAGCAGCTACTATAGCGGGAGGAACTACAATGAGCAGTTCTTC. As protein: CASSYYSGRNYNEQFF.